The next 3 T cell receptor beta chains were all read from a single sample in a study of cytomegalovirus exposure and HLA in healthy donors. Researchers ran the PCR with 60 Vbeta and 13 Jbeta primers. Produced via immunoSEQ multiplex PCR; TCRdb's table is partial and in-frame only. The sample holds some 130,000 clones; more than 80% are singletons and the top ten take under 8.5%. Sequenced sample: PBMCs. The receptors originated from a woman aged 30 to 39 in good health and CMV-seropositive.

The rearrangement joins TRBV28 to TRBJ2-3; 8 nucleotides match TRBD2. This CDR3 is built from 19 residues. The junction had 19 bases not matched to a gene; V was cut back by 6 bases and J by 2 bases. Germline lookup yields CDR1 MDHEN and CDR2 SYDVKM. CDR3 loop: CASSLERERILTLTDTQYF. In DNA form, the CDR3 reads TGTGCCAGCAGCCTTGAGCGGGAGAGAATCCTTACCCTCACAGATACGCAGTATTTT.

This clone was found a few times. The J gene is TRBJ1-5, the V gene TRBV5-5, with TRBD1 matching over 10 bases. The CDR3 has 17 residues. V lost 0 bases to trimming and J lost 7 bases; unmatched junction nucleotides: 10. Looked up from germline, CDR1 is SGHKS and CDR2 is YYEKEE (reference sequence). The DNA of the CDR3 is TGTGCCAGCAGCTTGGCCCCCCGGGACAGGGGTGGGCAGCCCCAGCATTTT. This sequence encodes CASSLAPRDRGGQPQHF.

This clone was counted between two and nine times. The V call is TRBV9, the J call TRBJ1-2, with TRBD1 as a possible D gene (6 bases). Trimming removed 3 bases from V and 7 bases from J, with 10 bases in between. This CDR3 contains 12 residues. The germline gives CDR1 SGDLS, CDR2 YYNGEE. The DNA for the CDR3 is TGTGCCAGCAGCGGACAGGCGACTGGCTACACCTTC. Amino acids: CASSGQATGYTF.